The 7 T cell receptor beta chains below all came from one sample that was sequenced in a study of blood T cell repertoires in COVID-19. The protocol was immunoSEQ multiplex PCR, while the TCRdb copy is restricted to in-frame clones and leaves out a portion. This table holds 150,000 to 200,000 clones, 80% to 85% found once. Material for sequencing was peripheral blood. These receptors all stem from a woman aged 55-75 years with acute or convalescent COVID-19.

The V and J genes are TRBV5-4 and TRBJ2-1; a possible D gene is TRBD2 (7 bases). The germline CDR1 and CDR2 sequences are SGHNT and YYREEE (reference sequence). CDR3 length equals 12 residues. V lost 0 bases to trimming and J lost 15 bases, with 13 bases between them. The CDR3 here is CASSLERGRGFF. DNA for the CDR3: TGTGCCAGCAGCTTGGAGAGGGGGAGGGGGTTCTTC. Based on the CDR3 plus reference TRBV5-4 and TRBJ2-1, the full variable domain is ETGVTQSPTHLIKTRGQQVTLRCSSQSGHNTVSWYQQALGQGPQFIFQYYREEENGRGNFPPRFSGLQFPNYSSELNVNALELDDSALYLCASSLERGRGFFGPGTRLTVL.

The chain uses TRBV7-2 and TRBJ1-6; no definite D call. Germline V gene data show CDR1 as SGHTA and CDR2 as FQGNSA. The V and J ends lost 5 bases and 14 bases respectively, with 13 bases between them. The CDR3 is 12 residues long. In nucleotides, the CDR3 is TGTGCCAGCAGCATGGTGTCGCGGGCCCTCCACTTT. Translated, it gives CASSMVSRALHF.

The chain is built from TRBV5-4 and TRBJ1-1; possible D gene TRBD1, 6 bases. The CDR3 spans 12 residues. The germline V gene encodes CDR1 SGHNT and CDR2 YYREEE (reference sequence). V lost 1 base, J lost 9 bases, and 10 bases lay in between. CDR3 DNA: TGTGCCAGCAGCTTGCTCCGGGACAAAGCTTTCTTT. Residues: CASSLLRDKAFF.

The V and J genes are TRBV6-6 and TRBJ2-3; 11 bases agree with TRBD2. This CDR3 has 17 residues. J was trimmed by 0 bases and V by 5 bases; bases with no gene match: 7. Germline V lookup: CDR1 MNHNY, CDR2 SVGAGI (reference sequence). The CDR3 region is CASSRLLAGASTDTQYF. CDR3 DNA: TGTGCCAGCAGTCGACTACTAGCGGGGGCCAGCACAGATACGCAGTATTTT.

The chain recombines TRBV27 with TRBJ1-1; D might be TRBD1 (5 bases). CDR1 is MNHEY and CDR2 is SMNVEV in the germline V gene (reference sequence). V lost 6 bases and J lost 1, with 18 bases in between. The CDR3 sequence is 16 residues long. The DNA of the CDR3 is TGTGCCAGCAGCCGGCCCGTCGGGGGAGGGAACACTGAAGCTTTCTTT. Its translation is CASSRPVGGGNTEAFF.

The rearrangement uses TRBV7-2 and TRBJ1-5; D call uncertain. V was pared by 1 base and J by 1 base, with 8 bases between. The CDR3 length is 15 residues. Germline CDR1 SGHTA, CDR2 FQGNSA. The CDR3 is CASSLDGLSNQPQHF. CDR3 coding DNA: TGTGCCAGCAGCTTAGACGGACTCAGCAATCAGCCCCAGCATTTT.

The table lists this clone with a few counts. The rearrangement uses TRBV5-1 and TRBJ1-1, with TRBD1 matching 7 bases. Looked up from germline, CDR1 is SGHRS and CDR2 is YFSETQ. This CDR3 comprises 16 residues. Trimming took 2 bases from V and 4 from J; bases not matched to a gene: 11. This CDR3 is CASSLQGSRGGTEAFF. The DNA of the CDR3 is TGCGCCAGCAGCTTACAGGGGTCCCGGGGGGGCACTGAAGCTTTCTTT.